One and the same sample provided the 7 T cell receptor beta chains below, sequenced in a study of cytomegalovirus exposure and HLA in healthy donors. In the PCR, 60 Vbeta and 13 Jbeta primers were used. Using immunoSEQ multiplex PCR, the repertoire was profiled, and TCRdb retains in-frame clones only, with some absent. The sample holds over 150,000 clones; around 67% are singletons and the top ten take less than 4%. Material for sequencing was PBMCs. Receptor source: a woman aged 25 to 39 in good health and CMV-seropositive.

This clone has a handful of counts. The rearrangement links TRBV28 to TRBJ2-7, with D perhaps TRBD1 (6 bases). Germline assignment: CDR1 MDHEN and CDR2 SYDVKM. The CDR3 sequence is 16 residues long. Trimming pared 3 bases from V and 1 base from J, leaving 16 bases between. CDR3 DNA: TGTGCCAGCAGTTTCTATATAGGGGGAGCGTCCTACGAGCAGTACTTC. Translation: CASSFYIGGASYEQYF. The complete variable domain, with remaining parts taken from reference TRBV28 and TRBJ2-7, reads DVKVTQSSRYLVKRTGEKVFLECVQDMDHENMFWYRQDPGLGLRLIYFSYDVKMKEKGDIPEGYSVSREKKERFSLILESASTNQTSMYLCASSFYIGGASYEQYFGPGTRLTVT.

The V call is TRBV5-1, the J call TRBJ2-3; tentatively, D is TRBD2 (6 bases). CDR3 length: 15 residues. In germline, CDR1 is SGHRS, CDR2 YFSETQ. V was cut by 6 bases and J by 2 bases, with 16 bases left in between. This chain's CDR3 is CASKGSWEDTDTQYF. In nucleotides, the CDR3 is TGCGCCAGCAAAGGTTCATGGGAGGACACAGATACGCAGTATTTT.

The chain couples TRBV28 to TRBJ1-2; 9 bases match TRBD1. The CDR3 has 14 residues. Germline values: CDR1 MDHEN, CDR2 SYDVKM. With 5 bases clipped from V and 7 bases from J, the junction kept 8 bases outside the gene matches. This chain's CDR3 is CASSVRDRDGGYTF. CDR3 DNA sequence: TGTGCCAGCAGTGTGAGGGACAGGGATGGTGGCTACACCTTC.

Details on this clone: At the DNA level, this CDR3 is encoded by other sequences in the same sample as well. The chain uses TRBV6-6 and TRBJ2-7; 8 bases fit TRBD2. Per the germline V gene, CDR1 is MNHNY and CDR2 is SVGAGI (reference sequence). Unmatched junction bases numbered 4, after V lost 0 bases and J lost 3 bases. The CDR3 loop spans 15 amino acids. DNA of the CDR3: TGTGCCAGCAGTTACTCCGCGGGAGGCAGCTACGAGCAGTACTTC. Translated, it gives CASSYSAGGSYEQYF.

V and J are TRBV19 and TRBJ2-4, with TRBD2 as a possible D gene (5 bases). Germline assignment: CDR1 LNHDA and CDR2 SQIVND (reference sequence). V shed 2 bases and J shed 5 bases, with 13 bases lying between them. The CDR3 length is 15 residues. This CDR3 reads CASSIRPRGQNIQYF. The CDR3 DNA is TGTGCCAGTAGTATAAGACCCCGAGGGCAAAACATTCAGTACTTC.

The chain couples TRBV14 to TRBJ1-1; TRBD1 might be the D (6 bases). V was cut by 3 bases and J by 7 bases, with 21 bases left in between. The CDR3 is 16 residues long. CDR1 SGHDN and CDR2 FVKESK come from the germline V gene. In DNA, the CDR3 is TGTGCCAGCAGCCATCTTGATGGGGGCCTCAGGAATGAAGCTTTCTTT. This gives the protein CASSHLDGGLRNEAFF.

The CDR3 DNA follows: TGTGCCAGTAGTCCTTTGGACAGGGGAACGAACACTGAAGCTTTCTTT. Its protein product is CASSPLDRGTNTEAFF. The rearrangement links TRBV19 to TRBJ1-1; 9 nucleotides line up with TRBD1. The CDR3 runs 16 residues. The ends lost 5 bases at V and 1 base at J; junction bases unmatched: 8. Per germline, CDR1 LNHDA and CDR2 SQIVND (reference sequence).